This T cell receptor (beta chain) was documented in a study of vaccination and CD4 T cells after COVID-19. Cultured CD4+ T-cell DNA underwent Oncomine TCR Beta short-read sequencing. From the PCR reads, TCRdb called clonotypes with MiXCR, one entry per CDR3 protein. The sample holds about 2,300 distinct CDR3 sequences, about 24% seen once. As concerns this clonotype: Its antigen remains unknown. The conserved closing phenylalanine or tryptophan is absent in this CDR3, likely reflecting a read error.

Treatment described: approximately nine-day PBMC culture with coronavirus spike peptide pools or control peptides (ViraFEST assay). The TCR sequence derives from a human donor who had recovered from COVID-19. This specimen was CD4+ T cells from blood, cultured in vitro, taken after SARS-CoV-2 vaccination.

CDR3 DNA sequence: TGTGCCACCAGCGAGCGGAGCGGCAACAATGAGCAGTTCCTC. As protein: CATSERSGNNEQFL. The chain combines TRBV15 with TRBJ2-1, with D possibly being TRBD2 (5 bases). This CDR3 spans 14 amino acids. V lost 5 bases, J lost 5 bases, and 13 bases lay in between. Germline V CDR1 and CDR2: LNHNV, YYDKDF (reference sequence).